Sequencing of this TCR beta chain was carried out in a study of blood T cell repertoires in COVID-19. Study-level background: The cDNA or gDNA used as material had been derived from T cells, B-cell-depleted T cells, or PBMCs.

The CDR3 is 16 residues long. In the authors' workflow: Amplification from reference gene primers served as the basis for estimated nucleated cell counts. Data came from immunoSEQ multiplex PCR; TCRdb stores just in-frame clones and leaves some out. Clone size and the V and J calls come from that table; the DNA yielded D and trimming. The profile shows around 180,000 clones, roughly 90% of them singletons. This TCR was recovered from a man in his fifties or sixties with acute or convalescent COVID-19. What was sequenced was peripheral blood. This rearrangement joins TRBV12-2 to TRBJ1-6; the tabulated D call, TRBD1, remains unverified against the DNA. TRBV12-2 is classified as a pseudogene. This CDR3 is CASRPQNREENSPLHF. The CDR3 DNA is TGTGCAAGTCGCCCCCAAAACAGGGAAGAAAATTCACCCCTCCACTTT.